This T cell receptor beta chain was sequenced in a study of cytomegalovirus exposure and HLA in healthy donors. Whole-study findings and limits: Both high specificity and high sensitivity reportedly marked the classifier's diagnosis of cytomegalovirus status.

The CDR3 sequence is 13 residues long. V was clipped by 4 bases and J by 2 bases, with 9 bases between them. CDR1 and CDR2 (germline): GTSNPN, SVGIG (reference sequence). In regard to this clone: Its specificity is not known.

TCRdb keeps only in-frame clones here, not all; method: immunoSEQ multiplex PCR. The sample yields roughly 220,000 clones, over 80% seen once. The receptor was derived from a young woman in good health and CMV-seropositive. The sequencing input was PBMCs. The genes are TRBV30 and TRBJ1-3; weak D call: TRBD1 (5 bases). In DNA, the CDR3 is TGTGCCTGGACTCGGGGGGCTGGAAACACCATATATTTT. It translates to CAWTRGAGNTIYF.